Following are 14 T cell receptor beta chains from one sample sequenced in a study of cytomegalovirus exposure and HLA in healthy donors. Assay: immunoSEQ multiplex PCR; the TCRdb copy retains only in-frame clones and omits some. The sample records 30,000 to 40,000 clones, 90% to 95% being singletons. The sequenced sample consisted of PBMCs. The receptors were gathered from a man aged 18 to 30 in good health and CMV-seronegative.

Only one count was recorded for this clone. V gene TRBV5-6 combines with J gene TRBJ1-2; the D gene is possibly TRBD1 (5 bases). Germline CDR1 is SGHDT and CDR2 is YYEEEE. V was shortened by 0 bases and J by 3 bases, with 15 bases between the two germline ends. This CDR3 spans 16 amino acids. CDR3 DNA sequence: TGTGCCAGCAGCTTGGCTGGGGGGATTTCTGACTATGGCTACACCTTC. This codes for CASSLAGGISDYGYTF.

This sequence joins TRBV7-9 and TRBJ2-1; 8 nucleotides line up with TRBD1. The CDR3 is 13 amino acids. The V and J ends lost 0 bases and 10 bases, in that order; junction bases with no gene match: 2. The V gene's germline CDR1 is SEHNR and CDR2 FQNEAQ (reference sequence). As DNA, the CDR3 is TGTGCCAGCAGCTTAGCCCGGGACAGGGAGCAGTTCTTC. This translates into CASSLARDREQFF.

This clone was observed a single time. The rearrangement links TRBV30 to TRBJ1-1, with D unresolved. From germline, CDR1 is GTSNPN and CDR2 SVGIG (reference sequence). The CDR3 sequence is 13 residues long. V lost 4 bases and J lost 7, with 16 bases in between. The CDR3 loop is CAWTDGPMSEAFF. Here the CDR3 DNA reads TGTGCCTGGACCGATGGGCCGATGAGTGAAGCTTTCTTT.

The chain links TRBV4-2 to TRBJ2-7; unclear D gene. Trimming removed 5 bases at V and 5 bases at J, with 13 bases between. Germline V gene lookup returns CDR1 LGHNA and CDR2 YNFKEQ. The CDR3 sequence is 13 residues long. The CDR3 coding sequence is TGTGCCAGCAGCTTGGGTCAACGGGACGAGCAGTACTTC. Its translation: CASSLGQRDEQYF.

The chain couples TRBV7-9 to TRBJ2-1; 7 bases align to TRBD1. The V and J ends lost 5 bases and 7 bases, in that order; junction bases with no gene match: 11. CDR1 SEHNR and CDR2 FQNEAQ come from the germline V gene (reference sequence). The CDR3 sequence is 15 residues long. CDR3 amino acids: CASSPGQVSVNEQFF. Written as DNA, the CDR3 is TGTGCCAGCAGCCCCGGACAGGTTTCGGTAAATGAGCAGTTCTTC.

The chain recombines TRBV5-1 with TRBJ1-1; D is ambiguous. The CDR3 totals 14 residues. CDR1 and CDR2 from the germline V gene are SGHRS and YFSETQ. V lost 2 bases and J 5 bases, leaving 13 bases between the germline ends. CDR3 in amino acids: CASSLIKMETEAFF. As DNA, the CDR3 is TGCGCCAGCAGCTTAATTAAAATGGAGACTGAAGCTTTCTTT.

The chain employs TRBV5-1 and TRBJ1-5; D is uncertain. Germline V lookup: CDR1 SGHRS, CDR2 YFSETQ. The V gene lost 0 bases and the J gene lost 4 bases, with 8 bases spanning the gap. The CDR3 length is 14 residues. CDR3 DNA sequence: TGCGCCAGCAGCTTGGGCACGGGTAATCAGCCCCAGCATTTT. This gives the protein CASSLGTGNQPQHF.

V usage is TRBV13 and J usage is TRBJ2-7; 11 bases map to TRBD2. This CDR3 region has 13 residues. Germline trimming cut 5 bases from V and 6 bases from J; bases unmatched to any gene: 3. Germline V CDR1 and CDR2: PRHDT, FYEKMQ (reference sequence). CDR3 amino acids: CASSTGTSGEQYF. The CDR3 coding sequence is TGTGCCAGCAGCACCGGGACTAGCGGCGAGCAGTACTTC.

This clone showed up just a few times. V is TRBV9 and J is TRBJ1-1; weak D call: TRBD1 (5 bases). The V end was cut by 3 bases, the J end by 5 bases, with 11 bases between. CDR3 length: 13 residues. Germline CDR1 SGDLS, CDR2 YYNGEE. The CDR3 nucleotides are TGTGCCAGCAGCGGTGGGGGGGGAACTGAAGCTTTCTTT. Its protein product is CASSGGGGTEAFF. Based on the CDR3 plus reference TRBV9 and TRBJ1-1, the full variable domain is DSGVTQTPKHLITATGQRVTLRCSPRSGDLSVYWYQQSLDQGLQFLIQYYNGEERAKGNILERFSAQQFPDLHSELNLSSLELGDSALYFCASSGGGGTEAFFGQGTRLTVV.

The rearrangement links TRBV9 to TRBJ2-2, with a tentative D call TRBD1 (6 bases). The germline gives CDR1 SGDLS, CDR2 YYNGEE. This CDR3 region has 15 residues. The V end lost 0 bases, the J end lost 7 bases, and 13 bases lay between the germline ends. DNA of the CDR3: TGTGCCAGCAGCGTAGGACAGGTGAAGGGCGGGGAGCTGTTTTTT. It codes for CASSVGQVKGGELFF.

The chain recombines TRBV6-5 with TRBJ1-2; D is unresolved. Germline CDR1 is MNHEY and CDR2 is SVGAGI. This CDR3 contains 15 residues. Trimming took off 6 bases at V and 7 bases at J, with 21 bases between the two ends. CDR3 sequence (DNA): TGTGCCAGCAGACCTCCTGGGCCCTCACCCAGTGGCTACACCTTC. Its protein product is CASRPPGPSPSGYTF.

In this sample, this clone turned up once. The CDR3 reads CASSYPRTSAYGYTF. CDR3 DNA: TGTGCCAGCAGCTATCCCCGGACATCTGCCTATGGCTACACCTTC. The chain uses TRBV5-8 and TRBJ1-2; D may be TRBD1 (5 bases). Germline V gene sequence: CDR1 SGHTS, CDR2 YDEGEE. V lost 3 bases, J lost 4 bases, and 16 bases lay in between. The CDR3 has 15 amino acids.

The chain joins TRBV5-6 to TRBJ2-7; the D gene is possibly TRBD1 (5 bases). V gave up 4 bases and J gave up 0 bases, with 17 bases separating them. The germline CDR1 and CDR2 sequences are SGHDT and YYEEEE. The CDR3 is made up of 16 amino acids. CDR3 coding DNA: TGTGCCAGCAGCCCCAGGGTCTTTAGGAGCTCCTACGAGCAGTACTTC. Translation gives CASSPRVFRSSYEQYF. Full variable domain (remainder filled in from reference TRBV5-6 and TRBJ2-7): DAGVTQSPTHLIKTRGQQVTLRCSPKSGHDTVSWYQQALGQGPQFIFQYYEEEERQRGNFPDRFSGHQFPNYSSELNVNALLLGDSALYLCASSPRVFRSSYEQYFGPGTRLTVT.

The chain has TRBV6-6 and TRBJ1-6; possibly TRBD1 for D (6 bases). Germline CDR1 reads MNHNY; CDR2 reads SVGAGI (reference sequence). V gave up 10 bases and J gave up 2 bases, with 15 bases separating them. This CDR3 has 15 amino acids. The CDR3: CATITGGTYNSPLHF. The CDR3, as DNA: TGTGCCACCATAACGGGGGGCACCTATAATTCACCCCTCCACTTT.